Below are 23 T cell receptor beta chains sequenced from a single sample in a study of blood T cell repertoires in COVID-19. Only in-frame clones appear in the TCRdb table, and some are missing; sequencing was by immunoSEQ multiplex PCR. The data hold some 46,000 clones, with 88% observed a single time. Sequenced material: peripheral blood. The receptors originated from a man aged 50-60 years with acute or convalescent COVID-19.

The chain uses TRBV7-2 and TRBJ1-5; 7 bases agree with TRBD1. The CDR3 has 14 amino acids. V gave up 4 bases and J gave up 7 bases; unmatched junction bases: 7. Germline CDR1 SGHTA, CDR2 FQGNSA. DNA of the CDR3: TGTGCCAGCAGCTCACAGGGGTACGAACAGCCCCAGCATTTT. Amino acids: CASSSQGYEQPQHF.

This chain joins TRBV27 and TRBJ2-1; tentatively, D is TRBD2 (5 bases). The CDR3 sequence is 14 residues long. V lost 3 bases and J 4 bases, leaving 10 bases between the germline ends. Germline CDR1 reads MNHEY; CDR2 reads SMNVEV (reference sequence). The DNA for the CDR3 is TGTGCCAGCAGTTTTTTGAGGGCTTACAATGAGCAGTTCTTC. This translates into CASSFLRAYNEQFF.

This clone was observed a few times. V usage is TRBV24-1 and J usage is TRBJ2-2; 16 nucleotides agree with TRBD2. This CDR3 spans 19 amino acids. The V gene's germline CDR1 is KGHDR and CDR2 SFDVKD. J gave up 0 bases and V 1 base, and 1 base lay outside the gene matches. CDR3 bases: TGTGCCACCAGTGATTTCGGGACTAGCGGGAGGGCGAACACCGGGGAGCTGTTTTTT. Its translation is CATSDFGTSGRANTGELFF.

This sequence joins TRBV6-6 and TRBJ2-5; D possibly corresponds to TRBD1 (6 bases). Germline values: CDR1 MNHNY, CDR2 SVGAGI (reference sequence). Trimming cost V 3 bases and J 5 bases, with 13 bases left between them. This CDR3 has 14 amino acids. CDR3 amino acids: CASSYLQGWETQYF. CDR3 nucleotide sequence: TGTGCCAGCAGTTATCTACAGGGTTGGGAGACCCAGTACTTC.

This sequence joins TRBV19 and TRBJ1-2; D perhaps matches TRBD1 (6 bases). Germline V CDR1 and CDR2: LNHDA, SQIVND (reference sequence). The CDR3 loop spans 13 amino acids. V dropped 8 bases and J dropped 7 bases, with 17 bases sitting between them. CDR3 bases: TGTGCCAGTGGGATCCGGGACAACCTTGGCTACACCTTC. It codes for CASGIRDNLGYTF.

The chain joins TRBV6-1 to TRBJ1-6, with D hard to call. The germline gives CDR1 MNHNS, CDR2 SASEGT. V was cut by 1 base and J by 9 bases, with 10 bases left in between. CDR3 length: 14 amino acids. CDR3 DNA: TGTGCCAGCAGTGAAGACACAACGATTTCACCCCTCCACTTT. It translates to CASSEDTTISPLHF.

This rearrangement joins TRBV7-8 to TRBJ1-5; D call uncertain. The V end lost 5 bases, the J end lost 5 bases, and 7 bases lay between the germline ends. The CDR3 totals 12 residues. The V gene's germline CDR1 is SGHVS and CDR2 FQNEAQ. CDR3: CASSRSDQPQHF. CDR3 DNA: TGTGCCAGCAGCCGATCGGATCAGCCCCAGCATTTT.

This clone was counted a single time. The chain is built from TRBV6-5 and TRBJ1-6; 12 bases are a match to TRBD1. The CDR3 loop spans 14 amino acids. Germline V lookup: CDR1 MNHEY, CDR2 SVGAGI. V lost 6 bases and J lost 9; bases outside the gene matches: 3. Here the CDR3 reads CASSGTGGRSPLHF. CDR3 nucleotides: TGTGCCAGCAGCGGGACAGGGGGCCGTTCACCCCTCCACTTT.

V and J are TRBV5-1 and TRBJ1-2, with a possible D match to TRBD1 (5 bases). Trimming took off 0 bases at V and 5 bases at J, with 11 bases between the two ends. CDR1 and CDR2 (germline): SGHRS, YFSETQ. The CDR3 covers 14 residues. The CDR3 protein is CASSLVGDDYGYTF. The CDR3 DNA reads TGCGCCAGCAGCTTGGTAGGGGATGATTATGGCTACACCTTC.

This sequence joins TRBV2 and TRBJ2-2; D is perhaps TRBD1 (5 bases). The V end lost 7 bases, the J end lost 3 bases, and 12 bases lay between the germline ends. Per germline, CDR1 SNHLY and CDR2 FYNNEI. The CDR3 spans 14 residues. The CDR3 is CASNKGQYTGELFF. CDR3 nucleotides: TGTGCCAGCAACAAGGGGCAGTACACCGGGGAGCTGTTTTTT.

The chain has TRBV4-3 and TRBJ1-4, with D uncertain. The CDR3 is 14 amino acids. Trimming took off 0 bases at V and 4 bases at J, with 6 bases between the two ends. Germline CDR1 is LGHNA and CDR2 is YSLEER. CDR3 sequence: CASSQDTSNEKLFF. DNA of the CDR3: TGCGCCAGCAGCCAAGATACCAGTAATGAAAAACTGTTTTTT.

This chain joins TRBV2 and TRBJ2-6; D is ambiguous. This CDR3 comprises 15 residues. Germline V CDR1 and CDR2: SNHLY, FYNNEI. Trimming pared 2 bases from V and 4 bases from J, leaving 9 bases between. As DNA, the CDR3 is TGTGCCAGCAGTGAATACGGTACCGGGGCCAACGTCCTGACTTTC. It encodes CASSEYGTGANVLTF.

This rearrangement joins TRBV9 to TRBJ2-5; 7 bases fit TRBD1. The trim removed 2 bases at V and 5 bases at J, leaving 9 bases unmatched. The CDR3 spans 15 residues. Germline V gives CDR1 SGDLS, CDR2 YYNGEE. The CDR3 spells CASSVGTVMWETQYF. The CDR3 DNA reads TGTGCCAGCAGCGTGGGGACAGTTATGTGGGAGACCCAGTACTTC.

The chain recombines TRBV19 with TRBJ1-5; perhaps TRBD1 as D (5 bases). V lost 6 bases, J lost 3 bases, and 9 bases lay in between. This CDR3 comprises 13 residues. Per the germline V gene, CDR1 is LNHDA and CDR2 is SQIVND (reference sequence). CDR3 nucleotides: TGTGCCAGTAGGCAGGACACCAATCAGCCCCAGCATTTT. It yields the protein CASRQDTNQPQHF.

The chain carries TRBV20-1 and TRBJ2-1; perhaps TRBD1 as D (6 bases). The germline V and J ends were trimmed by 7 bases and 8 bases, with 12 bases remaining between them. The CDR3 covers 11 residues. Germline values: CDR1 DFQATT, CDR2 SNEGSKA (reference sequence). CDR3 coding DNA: TGCAGTGTTCATCAGGGGCATGAGCAGTTCTTC. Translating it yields CSVHQGHEQFF.

The CDR3 nucleotides are TGCGCCAGCAGTACGAACCTTCAGGGGTACAATGAGCAGTTCTTC. The encoded protein is CASSTNLQGYNEQFF. The V and J genes are TRBV5-1 and TRBJ2-1, with D perhaps matching TRBD1 (6 bases). The V end was cut by 5 bases, the J end by 4 bases, with 16 bases between. Germline loops: CDR1 SGHRS, CDR2 YFSETQ. CDR3 size: 15 residues.

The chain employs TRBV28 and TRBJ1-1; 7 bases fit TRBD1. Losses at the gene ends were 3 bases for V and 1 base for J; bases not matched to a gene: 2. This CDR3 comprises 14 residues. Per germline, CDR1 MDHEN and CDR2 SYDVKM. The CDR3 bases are TGTGCCAGCAGTTTGGGACAGTGGAACACTGAAGCTTTCTTT. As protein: CASSLGQWNTEAFF.

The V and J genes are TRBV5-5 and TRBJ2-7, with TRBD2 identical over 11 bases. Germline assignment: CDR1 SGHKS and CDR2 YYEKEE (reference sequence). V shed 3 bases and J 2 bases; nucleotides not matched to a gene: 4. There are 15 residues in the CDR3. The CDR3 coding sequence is TGTGCCAGCAGCTCCGGACTAGCGGGCCCCTACGAGCAGTACTTC. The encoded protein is CASSSGLAGPYEQYF.

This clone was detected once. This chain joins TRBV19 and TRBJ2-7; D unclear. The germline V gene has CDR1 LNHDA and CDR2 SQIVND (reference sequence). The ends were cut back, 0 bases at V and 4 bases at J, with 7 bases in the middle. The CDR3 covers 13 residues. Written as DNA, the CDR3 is TGTGCCAGTAGTATAGATACGAGGTACGAGCAGTACTTC. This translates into CASSIDTRYEQYF.

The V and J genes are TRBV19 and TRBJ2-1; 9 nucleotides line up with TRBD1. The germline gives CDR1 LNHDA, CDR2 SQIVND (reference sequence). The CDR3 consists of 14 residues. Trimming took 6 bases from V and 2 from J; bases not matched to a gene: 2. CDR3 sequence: CASSDRGTYNEQFF. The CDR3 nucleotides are TGTGCCAGTAGCGACAGGGGGACCTACAATGAGCAGTTCTTC.

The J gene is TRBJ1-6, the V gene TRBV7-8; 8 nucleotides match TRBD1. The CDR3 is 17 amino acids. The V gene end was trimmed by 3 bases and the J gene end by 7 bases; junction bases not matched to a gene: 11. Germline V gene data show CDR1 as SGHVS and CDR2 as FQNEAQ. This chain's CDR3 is CASSFRLQGTGNSPLHF. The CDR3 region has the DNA TGTGCCAGCAGCTTCCGATTACAAGGGACAGGCAATTCACCCCTCCACTTT. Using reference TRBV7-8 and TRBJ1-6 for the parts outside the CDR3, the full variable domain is GAGVSQSPRYKVAKRGQDVALRCDPISGHVSLFWYQQALGQGPEFLTYFQNEAQLDKSGLPSDRFFAERPEGSVSTLKIQRTQQEDSAVYLCASSFRLQGTGNSPLHFGNGTRLTVT.

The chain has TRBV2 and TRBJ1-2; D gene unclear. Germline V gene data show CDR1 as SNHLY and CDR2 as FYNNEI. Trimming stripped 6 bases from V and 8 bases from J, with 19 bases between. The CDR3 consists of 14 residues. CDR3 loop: CASRGWWMSGGYTF. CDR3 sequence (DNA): TGTGCCAGCAGGGGGTGGTGGATGAGCGGAGGCTACACCTTC.

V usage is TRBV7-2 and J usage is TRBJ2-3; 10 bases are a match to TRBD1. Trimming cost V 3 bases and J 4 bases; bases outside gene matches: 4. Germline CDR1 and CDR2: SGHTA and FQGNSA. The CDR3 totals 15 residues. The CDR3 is CASSLRTGGADTQYF. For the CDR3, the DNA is TGTGCCAGCAGCTTGCGGACAGGGGGTGCAGATACGCAGTATTTT. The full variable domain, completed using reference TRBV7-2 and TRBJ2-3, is GAGVSQSPSNKVTEKGKDVELRCDPISGHTALYWYRQSLGQGLEFLIYFQGNSAPDKSGLPSDRFSAERTGGSVSTLTIQRTQQEDSAVYLCASSLRTGGADTQYFGPGTRLTVL.